The T cell receptor (beta chain) described here comes from a study of blood T cell repertoires in COVID-19. TCRdb's copy holds only in-frame clones and misses some; the assay was immunoSEQ multiplex PCR. The sample holds about 260,000 clones, about nine tenths seen once. The CDR3 contains 15 residues. The V and J ends lost 3 bases and 6 bases, in that order; junction bases with no gene match: 6. Germline V gene data show CDR1 as LNHDA and CDR2 as SQIVND (reference sequence). This chain connects TRBV19 to TRBJ1-4, with TRBD1 matching 8 bases. Sequencing input: PBMCs or T cells enriched from blood (not recorded which). This receptor was taken from a man aged 45 to 65 who had been exposed to COVID-19. The DNA for the CDR3 is TGTGCCAGTAGTATCGGGCAGGGGGCGTATGAAAAACTGTTTTTT. This encodes CASSIGQGAYEKLFF. Full variable domain (missing parts from reference TRBV19 and TRBJ1-4): DGGITQSPKYLFRKEGQNVTLSCEQNLNHDAMYWYRQDPGQGLRLIYYSQIVNDFQKGDIAEGYSVSREKKESFPLTVTSAQKNPTAFYLCASSIGQGAYEKLFFGSGTQLSVL.